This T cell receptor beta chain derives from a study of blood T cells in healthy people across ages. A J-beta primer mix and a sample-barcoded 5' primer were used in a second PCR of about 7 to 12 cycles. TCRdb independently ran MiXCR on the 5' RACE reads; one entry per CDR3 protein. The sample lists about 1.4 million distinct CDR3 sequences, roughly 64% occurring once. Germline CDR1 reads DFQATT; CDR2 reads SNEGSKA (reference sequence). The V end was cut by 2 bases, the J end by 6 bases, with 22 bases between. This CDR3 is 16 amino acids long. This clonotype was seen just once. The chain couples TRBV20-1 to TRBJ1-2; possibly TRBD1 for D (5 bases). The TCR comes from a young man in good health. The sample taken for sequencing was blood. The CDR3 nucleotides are TGCAGTGCTAGACCGGGGCGAGGAGTCGGACGGAATGGCTACACCTTC. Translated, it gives CSARPGRGVGRNGYTF.